The 11 T cell receptor beta chains presented below share a single source sample, sequenced in a study of cytomegalovirus exposure and HLA in healthy donors. It was with 60 Vbeta and 13 Jbeta primers that the PCR ran. Sequencing was performed with immunoSEQ multiplex PCR; in TCRdb, only in-frame clones are kept and a portion is missing. Among around 110,000 clones listed, about 76% were seen once. The sequencing input was PBMCs. The receptors derive from a young woman in good health and CMV-seronegative.

The rearrangement links TRBV4-2 to TRBJ2-3; TRBD2 matches at 7 bases. Looked up from germline, CDR1 is LGHNA and CDR2 is YNFKEQ. The V and J ends lost 1 base and 3 bases, in that order; junction bases with no gene match: 4. CDR3 length equals 15 residues. CDR3 in amino acids: CASSQVAGETDTQYF. In DNA form, the CDR3 reads TGTGCCAGCAGCCAAGTCGCGGGAGAAACAGATACGCAGTATTTT.

V is TRBV7-9 and J is TRBJ2-5; 11 nucleotides line up with TRBD2. V shed 5 bases, J shed 3 bases, and the junction held 2 bases outside the gene matches. CDR1 and CDR2 (germline): SEHNR, FQNEAQ (reference sequence). The CDR3 extends over 14 amino acids. In DNA form, the CDR3 reads TGTGCCAGCAGCCCGGGACTAGCGGAAGAGACCCAGTACTTC. It translates to CASSPGLAEETQYF.

With respect to this clone: The same CDR3 also results from other DNA sequences found in this sample. This CDR3 reads CASSLTGVTEAFF. DNA for the CDR3: TGTGCCAGCAGTTTAACAGGGGTGACTGAAGCTTTCTTT. The chain couples TRBV28 to TRBJ1-1; 7 positions agree with TRBD1. This CDR3 has 13 amino acids. Trimming took 2 bases from V and 5 from J; bases not matched to a gene: 2. Looked up from germline, CDR1 is MDHEN and CDR2 is SYDVKM.

The chain has TRBV23-1 and TRBJ2-3; 11 bases match TRBD2. TRBV23-1 is identified as an open reading frame with a role that is uncertain. This CDR3 has 17 amino acids. Trimming removed 4 bases from V and 5 bases from J; junction bases left unmatched: 11. CDR3 protein: CASSPVPTSGAGDTQYF. The CDR3 nucleotides read TGCGCCAGCAGTCCCGTCCCGACTAGCGGGGCGGGAGATACGCAGTATTTT.

This chain uses TRBV11-2 with TRBJ2-6, with D possibly TRBD1 on 6 matching bases. Looked up from germline, CDR1 is SGHAT and CDR2 is FQNNGV. The V end lost 7 bases, the J end lost 1 base, and 20 bases lay between the germline ends. This CDR3 region has 18 residues. This CDR3 reads CASTRGQGRGSGANVLTF. CDR3 coding DNA: TGTGCCAGCACCAGGGGTCAGGGGCGTGGATCTGGGGCCAACGTCCTGACTTTC. Filled out from reference TRBV11-2 and TRBJ2-6, the complete variable domain reads EAGVAQSPRYKIIEKRQSVAFWCNPISGHATLYWYQQILGQGPKLLIQFQNNGVVDDSQLPKDRFSAERLKGVDSTLKIQPAKLEDSAVYLCASTRGQGRGSGANVLTFGAGSRLTVL.

This clone is a singleton in its sample. The gene calls are TRBV7-2 and TRBJ2-5; 7 bases line up with TRBD2. CDR3 length equals 14 residues. The germline CDR1 and CDR2 sequences are SGHTA and FQGNSA. V shed 4 bases, J shed 1 base, and the junction held 3 bases outside the gene matches. CDR3 nucleotides: TGTGCCAGCAGCTCCACTAGCGTCCAAGAGACCCAGTACTTC. It specifies CASSSTSVQETQYF.

The V gene is TRBV7-2, the J gene TRBJ1-4; D uncertain. Germline values: CDR1 SGHTA, CDR2 FQGNSA. This CDR3 has 15 residues. V lost 4 bases to trimming and J lost 1 base, with 10 bases between them. CDR3 sequence (DNA): TGTGCCAGCAGCTCCTTCCAGCGAACTAATGAAAAACTGTTTTTT. Protein: CASSSFQRTNEKLFF.

The V gene is TRBV7-2, the J gene TRBJ2-1; 12 bases agree with TRBD2. The V and J ends lost 4 bases and 5 bases, in that order; junction bases with no gene match: 6. This CDR3 region has 16 residues. Germline values: CDR1 SGHTA, CDR2 FQGNSA. The CDR3 loop is CASSSLAGGLDNEQFF. The CDR3 nucleotides are TGTGCCAGCAGCTCTCTAGCGGGAGGGCTCGACAATGAGCAGTTCTTC.

This chain uses TRBV7-9 with TRBJ1-1; a weak D match, TRBD1 (6 bases). Germline V gene lookup returns CDR1 SEHNR and CDR2 FQNEAQ (reference sequence). This CDR3 is 15 amino acids long. Trimming left V 4 bases short and J 4 bases short, with 16 bases between. The CDR3 loop reads CASSSRDTRITEAFF. In DNA form, the CDR3 reads TGTGCCAGCAGCTCACGGGACACGAGAATCACTGAAGCTTTCTTT.

The chain joins TRBV18 to TRBJ2-7, with 11 bases lining up with TRBD1. After removal of 3 bases from V and 2 bases from J, the junction contained 3 bases not matched to a gene. The CDR3 has 15 residues. Germline assignment: CDR1 KGHSH and CDR2 LQKENI. The CDR3 sequence is CASSPVGQGAYEQYF. CDR3 DNA sequence: TGTGCCAGCTCACCCGTGGGACAGGGGGCCTACGAGCAGTACTTC.

J is TRBJ1-2 and V is TRBV11-2; 9 nucleotides line up with TRBD1. V lost 0 bases and J lost 4; bases outside the gene matches: 9. Germline V gene sequence: CDR1 SGHAT, CDR2 FQNNGV. The CDR3 has 17 amino acids. For the CDR3, the DNA is TGTGCCAGCAGCTTAGAGAGGTCGGGACAGGGATCCTATGGCTACACCTTC. Translation: CASSLERSGQGSYGYTF.